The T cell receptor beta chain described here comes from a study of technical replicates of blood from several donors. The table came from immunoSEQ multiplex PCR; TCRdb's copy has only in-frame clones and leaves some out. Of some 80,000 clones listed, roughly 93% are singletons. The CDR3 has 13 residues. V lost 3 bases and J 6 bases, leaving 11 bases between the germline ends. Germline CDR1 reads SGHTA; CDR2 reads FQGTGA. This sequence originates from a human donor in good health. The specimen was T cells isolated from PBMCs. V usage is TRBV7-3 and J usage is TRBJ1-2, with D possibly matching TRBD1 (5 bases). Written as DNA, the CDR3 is TGTGCCAGCAGCTTTGGGGGGGGAGATGGCTACACCTTC. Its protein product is CASSFGGGDGYTF.